These 32 T cell receptor beta chains came from one sample sequenced in a study of CD8 T cells in ankylosing spondylitis. Each CDR3 protein is one row after TCRdb ran MiXCR on the 5' RACE reads. The table has under 450,000 distinct CDR3 sequences, 20% to 25% seen once. The sequencing sample was made of blood, either unsorted or a sorted T cell fraction (not recorded which). These receptors were collected from a male donor with ankylosing spondylitis or in good health (not recorded which).

The chain is built from TRBV7-9 and TRBJ2-1; D might be TRBD1 (6 bases). CDR1 is SEHNR, CDR2 FQNEAQ, per germline (reference sequence). Trimming shortened V by 5 bases and J by 3 bases, and 14 bases separated the two germline ends. This CDR3 is built from 15 residues. The CDR3 coding sequence is TGTGCCAGCAGCGGCCCGGGACACTACTACAATGAGCAGTTCTTC. Its protein is CASSGPGHYYNEQFF.

V is TRBV10-3 and J is TRBJ2-1; the D gene is possibly TRBD1 (5 bases). The CDR3 consists of 11 residues. V shed 6 bases and J shed 9 bases, with 9 bases lying between them. Per germline, CDR1 ENHRY and CDR2 SYGVKD. CDR3 region: CAISTRGEQFF. The CDR3 DNA is TGTGCCATCAGCACAAGGGGTGAGCAGTTCTTC.

The J gene is TRBJ2-7, the V gene TRBV19; D uncertain. V dropped 4 bases and J dropped 3 bases, with 13 bases sitting between them. Germline CDR1 is LNHDA and CDR2 is SQIVND (reference sequence). The CDR3 length is 14 residues. In DNA, the CDR3 is TGTGCCAGTAGTAGACGGCCCCCGGGCTACGAGCAGTACTTC. Amino acids: CASSRRPPGYEQYF. The full variable domain, its missing parts supplied by reference TRBV19 and TRBJ2-7, is DGGITQSPKYLFRKEGQNVTLSCEQNLNHDAMYWYRQDPGQGLRLIYYSQIVNDFQKGDIAEGYSVSREKKESFPLTVTSAQKNPTAFYLCASSRRPPGYEQYFGPGTRLTVT.

The V and J genes are TRBV6-2 or TRBV6-3 and TRBJ2-5; a possible D gene is TRBD1 (6 bases). This CDR3 has 14 residues. The V end was cut by 7 bases, the J end by 2 bases, with 14 bases between. Looked up from germline, CDR1 is MNHEY and CDR2 is SVGEGT. The CDR3 DNA reads as TGTGCCAGCACCAAACAGGGCAGTCAAGAGACCCAGTACTTC. This translates into CASTKQGSQETQYF.

The V and J genes are TRBV6-1 and TRBJ1-1, with unresolved D. The CDR3 is made up of 13 amino acids. Germline V gene data show CDR1 as MNHNS and CDR2 as SASEGT. Trimming stripped 6 bases from V and 5 bases from J, with 13 bases between. The CDR3, as DNA: TGTGCCAGCAGGATACAGAAGAATACTGAAGCTTTCTTT. It codes for CASRIQKNTEAFF.

This clonotype was seen a few times. CDR3 in DNA: TGTGCCAGCAGCTCATCAAGGGGGGCACACTACGAGCAGTACTTC. Translating gives CASSSSRGAHYEQYF. V and J are TRBV3-1 and TRBJ2-7, with D possibly being TRBD1 or TRBD2 (6 bases each). The V end lost 5 bases, the J end lost 3 bases, and 17 bases lay between the germline ends. The germline gives CDR1 LGHDT, CDR2 YNNKEL (reference sequence). The CDR3 has 15 residues.

This clonotype has just a few counts. This chain joins TRBV12-3 or TRBV12-4 and TRBJ2-3; D might be TRBD1 or TRBD2, each matching 5 bases. V was clipped by 10 bases and J by 6 bases, with 23 bases between them. The length of the CDR3 is 15 residues. In DNA form, the CDR3 reads TGTGCCACCATGGGGTCCTGGGACCTGGGGGATACGCAGTATTTT. Translating it yields CATMGSWDLGDTQYF.

The V call is TRBV7-9, the J call TRBJ1-1; D remains unclear. Germline CDR1 is SEHNR and CDR2 is FQNEAQ (reference sequence). This CDR3 has 14 amino acids. V was pared by 7 bases and J by 5 bases, with 17 bases between. The CDR3 region is CASTDSGYWTEAFF. The CDR3, as DNA: TGTGCCAGCACCGACTCGGGCTATTGGACTGAAGCTTTCTTT.

The chain carries TRBV12-3 or TRBV12-4 and TRBJ2-3, with D perhaps matching TRBD1 (5 bases). The CDR3 contains 17 residues. Between the trimmed V and J ends, which lost 3 bases and 2 bases, there was a span of 18 bases. The CDR3: CASSFLTGPWSTDTQYF. The CDR3 DNA sequence: TGTGCCAGCAGTTTTTTAACAGGCCCCTGGTCCACAGATACGCAGTATTTT.

The chain employs TRBV12-3 or TRBV12-4 and TRBJ2-7; D may correspond to TRBD1 or TRBD2 (5 bases each). This CDR3 has 13 amino acids. With 3 bases removed from V and 5 bases from J, the gap between germline ends came to 11 bases. In DNA form, the CDR3 reads TGTGCCAGCAGTTTGGCCAGGGAGCACGAGCAGTACTTC. This gives the protein CASSLAREHEQYF.

The gene calls are TRBV20-1 and TRBJ2-7, with TRBD1 as a possible D gene (5 bases). The V end was cut by 0 bases, the J end by 0 bases, with 12 bases between. Germline V gene data show CDR1 as DFQATT and CDR2 as SNEGSKA (reference sequence). This CDR3 has 15 amino acids. The CDR3 protein is CSARDITGPSYEQYF. CDR3 nucleotide sequence: TGCAGTGCTAGAGATATCACAGGCCCCTCCTACGAGCAGTACTTC.

This clonotype was seen a handful of times. This chain joins TRBV7-6 and TRBJ2-3, with D possibly matching TRBD1 (5 bases). CDR3 length: 13 amino acids. The germline V gene encodes CDR1 SGHVS and CDR2 FNYEAQ. The V end was cut by 8 bases, the J end by 2 bases, with 11 bases between. This CDR3 reads CASGAPLTDTQYF. The DNA of the CDR3 is TGTGCCAGCGGGGCCCCACTCACAGATACGCAGTATTTT.

The chain carries TRBV4-1 and TRBJ2-7, with D perhaps matching TRBD2 (5 bases). Germline V gene sequence: CDR1 MGHRA, CDR2 YSYEKL. The CDR3 runs 16 residues. The germline V and J ends were trimmed by 0 bases and 0 bases, with 12 bases remaining between them. The CDR3 DNA is TGCGCCAGCAGCCAAGAGTCTGGACTGAGCTCCTACGAGCAGTACTTC. Protein: CASSQESGLSSYEQYF.

This clonotype occurred a few times. V usage is TRBV9 and J usage is TRBJ2-7, with TRBD1 matching over 10 bases. Per germline, CDR1 SGDLS and CDR2 YYNGEE. This CDR3 spans 15 amino acids. Losses at the gene ends were 6 bases for V and 6 bases for J; bases not matched to a gene: 12. CDR3 protein: CASTRTGGFIGEQYF. CDR3 sequence (DNA): TGTGCCAGCACCCGGACAGGGGGGTTTATTGGCGAGCAGTACTTC. Full variable domain (outside the CDR3, taken from reference TRBV9 and TRBJ2-7): DSGVTQTPKHLITATGQRVTLRCSPRSGDLSVYWYQQSLDQGLQFLIQYYNGEERAKGNILERFSAQQFPDLHSELNLSSLELGDSALYFCASTRTGGFIGEQYFGPGTRLTVT.

CDR3 protein: CASSLPWTSVDEQFF. In DNA form, the CDR3 reads TGTGCCAGCAGCCTCCCGTGGACTAGCGTTGATGAGCAGTTCTTC. The rearrangement uses TRBV7-8 and TRBJ2-1, with 9 bases aligning to TRBD2. This CDR3 is built from 15 residues. The trim removed 5 bases at V and 8 bases at J, leaving 10 bases unmatched. Per germline, CDR1 SGHVS and CDR2 FQNEAQ.

The rearrangement joins TRBV30 to TRBJ2-1; D gene unclear. Trimming removed 4 bases from V and 3 bases from J, with 10 bases in between. Germline V gives CDR1 GTSNPN, CDR2 SVGIG (reference sequence). This CDR3 spans 13 amino acids. The CDR3 region is CAWTPYNYNEQFF. The CDR3 bases are TGTGCCTGGACCCCGTACAACTACAATGAGCAGTTCTTC.

This clonotype occurred a few times. The V call is TRBV7-9, the J call TRBJ2-7; 8 bases align to TRBD1. V lost 4 bases to trimming and J lost 4 bases; unmatched junction nucleotides: 9. Per germline, CDR1 SEHNR and CDR2 FQNEAQ (reference sequence). This CDR3 is built from 15 residues. Here the CDR3 reads CASSSTSTGGYEQYF. The CDR3 DNA is TGTGCCAGCAGCTCCACAAGCACAGGGGGATACGAGCAGTACTTC.

This clonotype appeared a few times. The J gene is TRBJ2-7, the V gene TRBV11-2, with no clear D. The CDR3 sequence is 15 residues long. Trimming stripped 1 base from V and 5 bases from J, with 15 bases between. Germline V lookup: CDR1 SGHAT, CDR2 FQNNGV. CDR3 DNA sequence: TGTGCCAGCAGCTTAGCTGGGTCCGAGGCGAACGAGCAGTACTTC. Protein: CASSLAGSEANEQYF.

The chain couples TRBV29-1 to TRBJ1-1, with 7 bases aligning to TRBD1. Germline assignment: CDR1 SQVTM and CDR2 ANQGSEA. The CDR3 consists of 14 residues. The V gene end was trimmed by 4 bases and the J gene end by 1 base; junction bases not matched to a gene: 6. This CDR3 is CSVVDRITNTEAFF. The CDR3 nucleotides read TGCAGCGTTGTGGACAGGATTACGAACACTGAAGCTTTCTTT.

This clonotype was detected only a few times. The rearrangement joins TRBV5-6 to TRBJ2-7; no clear D. Trimming cost V 5 bases and J 3 bases, with 12 bases left between them. The V gene's germline CDR1 is SGHDT and CDR2 YYEEEE. This CDR3 comprises 13 residues. DNA for the CDR3: TGTGCCAGCAGGTTCGCCCTAAGCTACGAGCAGTACTTC. This gives the protein CASRFALSYEQYF.

V gene TRBV20-1 combines with J gene TRBJ2-3, with 12 bases identical to TRBD1. Trimming took 1 base from V and 4 from J; bases not matched to a gene: 3. Per the germline V gene, CDR1 is DFQATT and CDR2 is SNEGSKA (reference sequence). CDR3 size: 15 residues. CDR3 in amino acids: CSARAGTGGADTQYF. CDR3 DNA: TGCAGTGCTAGAGCCGGGACAGGGGGCGCAGATACGCAGTATTTT.

The chain couples TRBV7-9 to TRBJ2-3; D possibly corresponds to TRBD2 (5 bases). The CDR3 totals 15 residues. Looked up from germline, CDR1 is SEHNR and CDR2 is FQNEAQ (reference sequence). The V gene lost 5 bases and the J gene lost 5 bases, with 17 bases spanning the gap. Here the CDR3 DNA reads TGTGCCAGCAGCGCTAGCTCGGGAACGATAGATACGCAGTATTTT. Amino acid sequence: CASSASSGTIDTQYF.

The rearrangement joins TRBV2 to TRBJ2-1; D remains ambiguous. The CDR3 is 12 amino acids. Between the trimmed V and J ends, which lost 10 bases and 8 bases, there was a span of 15 bases. Germline V CDR1 and CDR2: SNHLY, FYNNEI. This chain's CDR3 is CATLTPEDEQFF. In nucleotides, the CDR3 is TGTGCCACGCTGACACCCGAGGATGAGCAGTTCTTC. Full variable domain (rest looked up from reference TRBV2 and TRBJ2-1): EPEVTQTPSHQVTQMGQEVILRCVPISNHLYFYWYRQILGQKVEFLVSFYNNEISEKSEIFDDQFSVERPDGSNFTLKIRSTKLEDSAMYFCATLTPEDEQFFGPGTRLTVL.

This clonotype was found a few times. The V call is TRBV20-1, the J call TRBJ2-1; D ambiguous. This CDR3 is 13 amino acids long. Germline values: CDR1 DFQATT, CDR2 SNEGSKA (reference sequence). V gave up 1 base and J gave up 2 bases, with 6 bases separating them. The CDR3 spells CSARADTYNEQFF. CDR3 DNA: TGCAGTGCTAGAGCGGATACCTACAATGAGCAGTTCTTC.

This clonotype appeared a few times. The V and J genes are TRBV27 and TRBJ1-5; 9 nucleotides line up with TRBD1. The CDR3 length is 15 residues. Germline lookup yields CDR1 MNHEY and CDR2 SMNVEV (reference sequence). V was pared by 5 bases and J by 7 bases, with 9 bases of the junction left unmatched. The CDR3 loop is CASSPDRGVRQPQHF. The CDR3 nucleotides read TGTGCCAGCAGTCCGGACAGGGGCGTCCGACAGCCCCAGCATTTT.

The chain links TRBV20-1 to TRBJ2-3, with D possibly TRBD2 on 6 matching bases. The germline gives CDR1 DFQATT, CDR2 SNEGSKA (reference sequence). This CDR3 region has 13 residues. The germline V and J ends were trimmed by 6 bases and 3 bases, with 13 bases remaining between them. CDR3 region: CSALLARTDTQYF. The CDR3 DNA follows: TGCAGTGCCTTACTAGCTCGTACAGATACGCAGTATTTT.

This clonotype has just a few counts. The chain has TRBV3-1 and TRBJ2-3; 9 positions agree with TRBD1. CDR1 is LGHDT, CDR2 YNNKEL, per germline (reference sequence). V shed 4 bases and J 9 bases; nucleotides not matched to a gene: 8. This CDR3 contains 14 residues. CDR3 amino acids: CASSPPRDRATQYF. CDR3 nucleotides: TGTGCCAGCAGCCCCCCCCGGGACAGGGCAACGCAGTATTTT.

V and J are TRBV5-8 and TRBJ1-6; D gene ambiguous. Germline CDR1 and CDR2: SGHTS and YDEGEE. Trimming cost V 4 bases and J 0 bases, with 11 bases left between them. This CDR3 comprises 16 residues. The CDR3 DNA is TGTGCCAGCAGCCCTGAGCTCAGCTCCTATAATTCACCCCTCCACTTT. The encoded protein is CASSPELSSYNSPLHF.

This clonotype was seen more than once but under ten times. J is TRBJ2-7 and V is TRBV20-1, with D perhaps assigned TRBD1 or TRBD2 (5 bases each). The CDR3 is 12 amino acids. The germline CDR1 and CDR2 sequences are DFQATT and SNEGSKA (reference sequence). The ends were cut back, 8 bases at V and 3 bases at J, with 14 bases in the middle. CDR3 amino acids: CSLTRGSYEQYF. The CDR3 coding sequence is TGCAGTCTCACACGGGGCAGCTACGAGCAGTACTTC.

The gene calls are TRBV12-3 or TRBV12-4 and TRBJ2-7; D call uncertain. The ends were cut back, 2 bases at V and 2 bases at J, with 16 bases in the middle. This CDR3 comprises 16 residues. The CDR3 DNA reads as TGTGCCAGCAGTTTAAGGGCCAGGTCAACTACCTACGAGCAGTACTTC. It specifies CASSLRARSTTYEQYF.

The rearrangement links TRBV20-1 to TRBJ2-3; 14 nucleotides agree with TRBD2. The V and J ends lost 0 bases and 6 bases, in that order; junction bases with no gene match: 8. There are 17 residues in the CDR3. CDR1 DFQATT and CDR2 SNEGSKA come from the germline V gene (reference sequence). The CDR3 DNA reads TGCAGTGCTAGAGACGGGACGGGACTAGCGGGGGTGGATACGCAGTATTTT. As protein: CSARDGTGLAGVDTQYF.

This rearrangement joins TRBV6-1 to TRBJ2-6; tentatively, D is TRBD2 (7 bases). V was trimmed by 7 bases and J by 3 bases, leaving 16 bases between them. The CDR3 extends over 16 amino acids. CDR1 and CDR2 from the germline V gene are MNHNS and SASEGT. DNA of the CDR3: TGTGCCAGCACCCAAGGGGGGGCGTTTGGGGCCAACGTCCTGACTTTC. It yields the protein CASTQGGAFGANVLTF.